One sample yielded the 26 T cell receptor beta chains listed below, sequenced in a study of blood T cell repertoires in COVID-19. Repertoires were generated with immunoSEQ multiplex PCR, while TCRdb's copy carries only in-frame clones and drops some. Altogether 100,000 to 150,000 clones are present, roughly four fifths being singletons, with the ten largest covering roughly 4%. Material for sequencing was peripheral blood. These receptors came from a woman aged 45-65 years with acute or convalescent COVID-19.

Here the CDR3 reads CASSLTGTSGSDTQYF. CDR3 bases: TGTGCCAGTAGCCTAACCGGGACTAGCGGTTCAGATACGCAGTATTTT. The chain employs TRBV19 and TRBJ2-3, with 11 bases identical to TRBD2. The germline V gene has CDR1 LNHDA and CDR2 SQIVND (reference sequence). Germline trimming cut 6 bases from V and 4 bases from J; bases unmatched to any gene: 9. CDR3 length equals 16 residues.

The CDR3 protein is CASSGTSTDTQYF. In DNA, the CDR3 is TGTGCCAGCAGCGGGACTAGCACAGATACGCAGTATTTT. The chain links TRBV7-3 to TRBJ2-3; D perhaps matches TRBD2 (6 bases). Germline-derived CDR1 and CDR2 are SGHTA and FQGTGA. Trimming took off 5 bases at V and 0 bases at J, with 6 bases between the two ends. The CDR3 sequence is 13 residues long.

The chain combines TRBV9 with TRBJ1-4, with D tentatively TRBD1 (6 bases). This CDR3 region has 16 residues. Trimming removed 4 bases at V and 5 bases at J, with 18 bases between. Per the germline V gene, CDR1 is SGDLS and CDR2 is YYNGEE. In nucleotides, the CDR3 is TGTGCCAGCAGCAAGTATACAGGGTTGAAGAATGAAAAACTGTTTTTT. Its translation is CASSKYTGLKNEKLFF.

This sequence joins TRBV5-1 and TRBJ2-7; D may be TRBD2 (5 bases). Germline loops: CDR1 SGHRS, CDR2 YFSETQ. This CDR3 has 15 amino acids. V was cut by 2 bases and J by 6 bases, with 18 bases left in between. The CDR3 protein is CASSLIAGGMGEQYF. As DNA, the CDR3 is TGCGCCAGCAGCTTAATAGCAGGAGGTATGGGCGAGCAGTACTTC.

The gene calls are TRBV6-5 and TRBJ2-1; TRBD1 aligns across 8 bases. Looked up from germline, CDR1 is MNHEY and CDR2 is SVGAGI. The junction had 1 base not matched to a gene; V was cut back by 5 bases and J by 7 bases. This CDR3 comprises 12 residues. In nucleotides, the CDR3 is TGTGCCAGCAGTCGACAGGGGAATGAGCAGTTCTTC. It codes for CASSRQGNEQFF.

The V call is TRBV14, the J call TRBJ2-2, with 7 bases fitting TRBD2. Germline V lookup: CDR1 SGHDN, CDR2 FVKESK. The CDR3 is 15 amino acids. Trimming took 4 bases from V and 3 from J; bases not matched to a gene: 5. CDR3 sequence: CASSRLGGDTGELFF. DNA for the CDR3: TGTGCCAGCAGCCGATTGGGGGGGGACACCGGGGAGCTGTTTTTT.

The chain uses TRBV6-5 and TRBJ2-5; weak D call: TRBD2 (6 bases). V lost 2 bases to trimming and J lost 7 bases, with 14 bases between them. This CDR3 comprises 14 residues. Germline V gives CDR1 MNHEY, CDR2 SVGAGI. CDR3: CASSYLSDYGTQYF. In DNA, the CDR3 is TGTGCCAGCAGTTACCTTTCGGACTACGGGACCCAGTACTTC.

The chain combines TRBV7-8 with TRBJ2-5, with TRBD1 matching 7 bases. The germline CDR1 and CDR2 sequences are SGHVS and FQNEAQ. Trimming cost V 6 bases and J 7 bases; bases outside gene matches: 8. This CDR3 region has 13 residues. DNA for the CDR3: TGTGCCAGCAGTCTGACGACAGGGCGGACCCAGTACTTC. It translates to CASSLTTGRTQYF. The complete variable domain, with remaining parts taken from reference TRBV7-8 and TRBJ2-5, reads GAGVSQSPRYKVAKRGQDVALRCDPISGHVSLFWYQQALGQGPEFLTYFQNEAQLDKSGLPSDRFFAERPEGSVSTLKIQRTQQEDSAVYLCASSLTTGRTQYFGPGTRLLVL.

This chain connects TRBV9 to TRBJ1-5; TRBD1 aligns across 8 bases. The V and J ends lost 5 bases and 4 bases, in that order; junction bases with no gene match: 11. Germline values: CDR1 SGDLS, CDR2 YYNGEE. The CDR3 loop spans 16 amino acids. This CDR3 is CASRISTGEGNQPQHF. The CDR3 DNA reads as TGTGCCAGCAGGATCTCGACAGGGGAGGGAAATCAGCCCCAGCATTTT.

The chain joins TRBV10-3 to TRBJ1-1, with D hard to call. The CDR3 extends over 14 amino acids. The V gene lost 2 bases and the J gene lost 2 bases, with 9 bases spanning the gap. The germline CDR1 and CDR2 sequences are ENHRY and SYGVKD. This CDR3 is CAISEVGRNTEAFF. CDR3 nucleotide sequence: TGTGCCATCAGTGAGGTGGGCCGAAACACTGAAGCTTTCTTT.

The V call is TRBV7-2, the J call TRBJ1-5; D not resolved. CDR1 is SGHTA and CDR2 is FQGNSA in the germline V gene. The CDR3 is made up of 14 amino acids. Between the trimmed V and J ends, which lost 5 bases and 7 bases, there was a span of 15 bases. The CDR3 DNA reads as TGTGCCAGCAGCCTGGGGAGACGGGAGCAGCCCCAGCATTTT. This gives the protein CASSLGRREQPQHF.

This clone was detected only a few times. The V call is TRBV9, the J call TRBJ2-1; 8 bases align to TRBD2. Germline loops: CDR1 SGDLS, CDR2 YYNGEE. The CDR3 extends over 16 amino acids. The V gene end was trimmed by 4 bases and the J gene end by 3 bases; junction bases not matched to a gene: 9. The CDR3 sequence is CASSLGSGSIYNEQFF. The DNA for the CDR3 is TGTGCCAGCAGCCTTGGGAGCGGGAGTATCTACAATGAGCAGTTCTTC.

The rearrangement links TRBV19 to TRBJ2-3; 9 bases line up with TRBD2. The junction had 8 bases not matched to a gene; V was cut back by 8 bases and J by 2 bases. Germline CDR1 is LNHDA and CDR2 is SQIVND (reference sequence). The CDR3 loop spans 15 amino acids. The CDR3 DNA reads TGTGCCAGTCGGGCTAGCGGGAAGGTCACAGATACGCAGTATTTT. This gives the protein CASRASGKVTDTQYF. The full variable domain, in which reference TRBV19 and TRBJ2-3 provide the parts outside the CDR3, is DGGITQSPKYLFRKEGQNVTLSCEQNLNHDAMYWYRQDPGQGLRLIYYSQIVNDFQKGDIAEGYSVSREKKESFPLTVTSAQKNPTAFYLCASRASGKVTDTQYFGPGTRLTVL.

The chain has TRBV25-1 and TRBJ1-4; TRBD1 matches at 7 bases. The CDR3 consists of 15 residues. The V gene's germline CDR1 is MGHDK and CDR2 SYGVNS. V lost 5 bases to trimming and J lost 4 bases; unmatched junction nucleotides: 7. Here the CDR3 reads CASSTGQAINEKLFF. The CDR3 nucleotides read TGTGCCAGCAGTACCGGACAGGCGATTAATGAAAAACTGTTTTTT.

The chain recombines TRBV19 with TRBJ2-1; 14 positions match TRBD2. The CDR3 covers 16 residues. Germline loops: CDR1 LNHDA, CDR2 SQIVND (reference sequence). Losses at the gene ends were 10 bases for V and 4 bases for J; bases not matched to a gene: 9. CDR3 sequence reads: CATSFGTSGSYNEQFF. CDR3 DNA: TGTGCCACCTCCTTCGGGACTAGCGGGAGTTACAATGAGCAGTTCTTC.

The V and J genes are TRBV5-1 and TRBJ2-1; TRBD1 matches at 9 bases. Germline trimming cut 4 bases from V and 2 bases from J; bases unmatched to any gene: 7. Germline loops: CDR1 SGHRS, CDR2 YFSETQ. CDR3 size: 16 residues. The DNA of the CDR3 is TGCGCCAGCAGCCCGGACAGGGGAAGTACCTACAATGAGCAGTTCTTC. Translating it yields CASSPDRGSTYNEQFF.

CDR3 sequence: CASSLEGAANTGELFF. The CDR3 DNA is TGCGCCAGCAGTCTCGAGGGGGCAGCGAACACCGGGGAGCTGTTTTTT. The chain combines TRBV23-1 with TRBJ2-2; 7 bases are a match to TRBD1. TRBV23-1 is noted as an ORF with a role that remains uncertain. V was pared by 4 bases and J by 0 bases, with 5 bases of the junction left unmatched. This CDR3 is built from 16 residues.

CDR3 coding DNA: TGTGCCAGCAGTGCTAACAGGCTTAGGGCAGATACGCAGTATTTT. Protein sequence: CASSANRLRADTQYF. The rearrangement uses TRBV2 and TRBJ2-3; possibly TRBD1 for D (5 bases). Trimming shortened V by 4 bases and J by 4 bases, and 15 bases separated the two germline ends. The CDR3 is made up of 15 amino acids. Germline assignment: CDR1 SNHLY and CDR2 FYNNEI.

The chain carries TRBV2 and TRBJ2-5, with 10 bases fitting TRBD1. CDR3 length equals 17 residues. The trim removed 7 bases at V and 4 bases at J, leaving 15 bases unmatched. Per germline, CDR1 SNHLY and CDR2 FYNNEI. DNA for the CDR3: TGTGCCAGCACCTCAGGAGGGACAGGGGTTATTGGAGAGACCCAGTACTTC. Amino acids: CASTSGGTGVIGETQYF.

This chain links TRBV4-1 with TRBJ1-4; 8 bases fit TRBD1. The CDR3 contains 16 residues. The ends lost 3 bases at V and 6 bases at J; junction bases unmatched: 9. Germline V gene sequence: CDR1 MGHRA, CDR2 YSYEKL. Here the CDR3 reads CASSQNRGQEYEKLFF. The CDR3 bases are TGCGCCAGCAGCCAGAATCGGGGACAGGAATATGAAAAACTGTTTTTT.

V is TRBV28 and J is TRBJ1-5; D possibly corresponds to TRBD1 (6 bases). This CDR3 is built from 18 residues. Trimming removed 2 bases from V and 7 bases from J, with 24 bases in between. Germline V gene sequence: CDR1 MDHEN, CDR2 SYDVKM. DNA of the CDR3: TGTGCCAGCAGTTTAAGAGCCGGGACAAGGATGTCAGGGCAGCCCCAGCATTTT. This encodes CASSLRAGTRMSGQPQHF. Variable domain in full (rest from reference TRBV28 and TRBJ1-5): DVKVTQSSRYLVKRTGEKVFLECVQDMDHENMFWYRQDPGLGLRLIYFSYDVKMKEKGDIPEGYSVSREKKERFSLILESASTNQTSMYLCASSLRAGTRMSGQPQHFGDGTRLSIL.

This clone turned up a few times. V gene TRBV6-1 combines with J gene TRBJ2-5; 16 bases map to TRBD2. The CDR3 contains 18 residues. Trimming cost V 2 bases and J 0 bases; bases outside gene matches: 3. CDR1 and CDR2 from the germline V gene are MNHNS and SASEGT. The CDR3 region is CASSELGLAGGHQETQYF. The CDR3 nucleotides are TGTGCCAGCAGTGAATTGGGACTAGCGGGAGGGCACCAAGAGACCCAGTACTTC.

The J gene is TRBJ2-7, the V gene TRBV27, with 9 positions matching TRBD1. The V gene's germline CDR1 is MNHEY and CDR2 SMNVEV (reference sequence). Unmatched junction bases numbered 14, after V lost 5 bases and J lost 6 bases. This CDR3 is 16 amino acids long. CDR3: CASSPVSTGGRSEQYF. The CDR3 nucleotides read TGTGCCAGCAGTCCCGTCTCGACAGGGGGTCGCAGCGAGCAGTACTTC.

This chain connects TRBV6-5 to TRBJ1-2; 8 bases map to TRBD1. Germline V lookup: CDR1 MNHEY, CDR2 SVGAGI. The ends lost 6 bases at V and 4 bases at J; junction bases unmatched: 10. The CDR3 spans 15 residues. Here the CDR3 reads CASSKSGGSPYGYTF. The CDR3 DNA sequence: TGTGCCAGCAGCAAATCAGGGGGCTCCCCCTATGGCTACACCTTC.

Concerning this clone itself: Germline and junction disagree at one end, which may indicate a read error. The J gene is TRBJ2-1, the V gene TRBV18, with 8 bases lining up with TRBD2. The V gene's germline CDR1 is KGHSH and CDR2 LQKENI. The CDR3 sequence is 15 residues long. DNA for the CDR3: TGTGCCAGCTCGCCACAGCGGGGGTTTTACAATGAGCAGTTCTTC. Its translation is CASSPQRGFYNEQFF.

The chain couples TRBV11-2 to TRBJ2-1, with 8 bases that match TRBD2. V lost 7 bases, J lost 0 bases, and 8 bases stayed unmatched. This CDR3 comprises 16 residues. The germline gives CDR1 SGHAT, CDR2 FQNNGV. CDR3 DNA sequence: TGTGCCAGCACCGAAGTAGCGGGGAGCTCCTACAATGAGCAGTTCTTC. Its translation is CASTEVAGSSYNEQFF.